Many counts were recorded for the clone carrying this T cell receptor (beta chain). Antigen specificity is unknown. Time point described: longitudinal time-point 1 (baseline). The unsorted libraries had their origin in 2 million PBMCs stored at -80 C. The record originates from a study of neurological immune-mediated disorders. Using its own MiXCR run on the 5' RACE reads, TCRdb lists one record per CDR3 protein. The table shows around 69,000 distinct CDR3 sequences, with about 10% occurring only once. Regarding the study as a whole: HTLV-1-associated myelopathy displayed the greatest TCR clonal expansion, and multiple sclerosis exhibited the smallest, lower than that of healthy controls.

CDR1 is DFQATT and CDR2 is SNEGSKA in the germline V gene (reference sequence). CDR3 size: 14 residues. Between the trimmed V and J ends, which lost 0 bases and 9 bases, there was a span of 15 bases. This TCR came from a man aged 30 to 45 in good health. The chain combines TRBV20-1 with TRBJ1-5, with unresolved D. Sequenced material: PBMCs. CDR3 loop: CSARDRPTAVPQHF. Written as DNA, the CDR3 is TGCAGTGCTAGAGATCGGCCTACCGCGGTGCCCCAGCATTTT.